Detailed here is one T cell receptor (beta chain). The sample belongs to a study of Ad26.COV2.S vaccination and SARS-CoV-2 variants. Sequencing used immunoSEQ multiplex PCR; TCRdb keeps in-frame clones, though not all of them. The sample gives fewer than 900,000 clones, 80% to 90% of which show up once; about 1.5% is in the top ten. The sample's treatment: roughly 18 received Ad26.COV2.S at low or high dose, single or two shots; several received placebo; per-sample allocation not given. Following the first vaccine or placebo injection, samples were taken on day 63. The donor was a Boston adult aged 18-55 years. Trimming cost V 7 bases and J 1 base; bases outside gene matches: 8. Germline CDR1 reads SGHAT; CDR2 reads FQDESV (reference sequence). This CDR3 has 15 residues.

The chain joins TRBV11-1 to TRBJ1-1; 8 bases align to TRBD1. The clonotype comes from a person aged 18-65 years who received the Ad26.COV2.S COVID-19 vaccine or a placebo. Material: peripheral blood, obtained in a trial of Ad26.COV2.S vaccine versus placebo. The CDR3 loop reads CASNQGTGKNTEAFF. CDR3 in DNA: TGTGCCAGCAACCAAGGGACAGGAAAGAACACTGAAGCTTTCTTT.